This entry features one T cell receptor (beta chain) sequence. This sample was taken from a study of T cell changes during pregnancy in multiple sclerosis. This table comes from immunoSEQ multiplex PCR, and its TCRdb copy is limited to in-frame clones, with some not included. The sample has fewer than 70,000 clones; about 87% are singletons. V lost 4 bases and J lost 2, with 14 bases in between. Germline V lookup: CDR1 LGHNA, CDR2 YSLEER. The length of the CDR3 is 15 residues. The rearrangement joins TRBV4-3 to TRBJ2-5, with D possibly TRBD2 on 5 matching bases. The TCR comes from a human donor whose cells served as feeder cells for cultures in a pregnancy study. Sequenced sample: peripheral blood from another person, used as feeder cells. CDR3 DNA sequence: TGCGCCAGCAGCCCTTCCGGACGGGGACAAGAGACCCAGTACTTC. Its protein product is CASSPSGRGQETQYF.